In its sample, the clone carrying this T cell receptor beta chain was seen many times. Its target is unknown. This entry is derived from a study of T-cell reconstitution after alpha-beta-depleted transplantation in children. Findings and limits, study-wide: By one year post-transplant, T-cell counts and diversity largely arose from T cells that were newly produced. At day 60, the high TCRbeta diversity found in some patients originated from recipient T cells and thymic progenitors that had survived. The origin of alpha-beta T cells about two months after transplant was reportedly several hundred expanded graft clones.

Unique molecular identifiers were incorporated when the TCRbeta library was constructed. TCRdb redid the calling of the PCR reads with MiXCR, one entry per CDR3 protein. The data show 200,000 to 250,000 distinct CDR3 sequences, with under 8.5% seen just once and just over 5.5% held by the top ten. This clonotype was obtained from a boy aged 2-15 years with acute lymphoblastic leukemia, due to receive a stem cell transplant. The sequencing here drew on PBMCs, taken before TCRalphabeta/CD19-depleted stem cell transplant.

CDR3 amino acids: CASSLVPGMNTEAFF. The CDR3 DNA is TGTGCCAGCAGCTTAGTGCCAGGGATGAACACTGAAGCTTTCTTT. The chain employs TRBV7-2 and TRBJ1-1, with D possibly TRBD1 on 5 matching bases. Germline CDR1 reads SGHTA; CDR2 reads FQGNSA. The CDR3 runs 15 residues. Trimming removed 1 base from V and 0 bases from J, with 9 bases in between.